Listed here are 7 T cell receptor beta chains from one sample, sequenced in a study of CD8+CD57+ T cells in acquired aplastic anemia. The use of genomic DNA as template underpinned the TCR beta VDJ and CDR3 profiling. From the reads, TCRdb called clonotypes with MiXCR, one entry per CDR3 protein. The sample lists some 120,000 distinct CDR3 sequences, 48% occurring once. The sequenced sample consisted of sorted CD4+, CD8+, or CD8+CD57+ T cells (not recorded which) from PBMCs. These receptors were obtained from a human donor in good health, serving as a control.

The CDR3 bases are TGTGCCAGCAGCGTAGCCCCCCTAGCGGGGGCCTACAATGAGCAGTTCTTC. Translated, it gives CASSVAPLAGAYNEQFF. J is TRBJ2-1 and V is TRBV9; TRBD2 matches at 10 bases. The germline gives CDR1 SGDLS, CDR2 YYNGEE. V was pared by 0 bases and J by 2 bases, with 5 bases of the junction left unmatched. There are 17 residues in the CDR3.

This clonotype was detected only a few times. This chain connects TRBV10-3 to TRBJ2-3; D might be TRBD1 (5 bases). The V end was cut by 6 bases, the J end by 4 bases, with 8 bases between. Looked up from germline, CDR1 is ENHRY and CDR2 is SYGVKD. The CDR3 runs to 12 residues. The DNA of the CDR3 is TGTGCCATCAGAGAAGGGGCAGATACGCAGTATTTT. It yields the protein CAIREGADTQYF.

This clonotype appeared many times. This chain's CDR3 is CASGNGGAIDTQYF. In DNA, the CDR3 is TGTGCCTCCGGGAACGGGGGGGCCATAGATACGCAGTATTTT. The chain links TRBV2 to TRBJ2-3; 8 bases match TRBD2. J gave up 5 bases and V 11 bases, and 12 bases lay outside the gene matches. The CDR3 contains 14 residues. Looked up from germline, CDR1 is SNHLY and CDR2 is FYNNEI.

Of note for this clonotype: Likely a read error: the CDR3 ends without its conserved phenylalanine or tryptophan. The gene calls are TRBV7-2 and TRBJ2-5; 9 bases are shared with TRBD1. Germline CDR1 is SGHTA and CDR2 is FQGNSA. The CDR3 extends over 15 amino acids. CDR3 DNA: TGTGCCAGCAGCTTAACAGGACAGGGGCAAGGGACCCAGTACATC. The encoded protein is CASSLTGQGQGTQYI.

This clonotype was detected ten times or more. The chain combines TRBV7-2 with TRBJ2-7, with D unresolved. The CDR3 length is 15 residues. The germline V gene encodes CDR1 SGHTA and CDR2 FQGNSA. The V and J ends lost 1 base and 2 bases respectively, with 12 bases between them. The CDR3 DNA follows: TGTGCCAGCAGCTTAGTGGGCCCGACACCCTACGAGCAGTACTTC. This encodes CASSLVGPTPYEQYF.

This clonotype was detected many times. The chain uses TRBV19 and TRBJ2-7, with D maybe TRBD1 (6 bases). CDR1 and CDR2 from the germline V gene are LNHDA and SQIVND (reference sequence). The CDR3 extends over 15 amino acids. V shed 5 bases and J shed 0 bases, with 14 bases lying between them. This CDR3 reads CASSPLRTASYEQYF. For the CDR3, the DNA is TGTGCCAGTAGTCCTCTCCGGACAGCCTCCTACGAGCAGTACTTC. Together with reference TRBV19 and TRBJ2-7, the CDR3 gives the full variable domain: DGGITQSPKYLFRKEGQNVTLSCEQNLNHDAMYWYRQDPGQGLRLIYYSQIVNDFQKGDIAEGYSVSREKKESFPLTVTSAQKNPTAFYLCASSPLRTASYEQYFGPGTRLTVT.

This clonotype was recorded at least ten times. This chain uses TRBV7-9 with TRBJ2-3, with 7 positions matching TRBD2. V dropped 0 bases and J dropped 2; count of bases not matched to a gene: 5. The CDR3 is made up of 16 amino acids. The germline CDR1 and CDR2 sequences are SEHNR and FQNEAQ (reference sequence). The CDR3 region has the DNA TGTGCCAGCAGCTTAGCCGCCCTAGCGGACACAGATACGCAGTATTTT. Its protein is CASSLAALADTDTQYF.